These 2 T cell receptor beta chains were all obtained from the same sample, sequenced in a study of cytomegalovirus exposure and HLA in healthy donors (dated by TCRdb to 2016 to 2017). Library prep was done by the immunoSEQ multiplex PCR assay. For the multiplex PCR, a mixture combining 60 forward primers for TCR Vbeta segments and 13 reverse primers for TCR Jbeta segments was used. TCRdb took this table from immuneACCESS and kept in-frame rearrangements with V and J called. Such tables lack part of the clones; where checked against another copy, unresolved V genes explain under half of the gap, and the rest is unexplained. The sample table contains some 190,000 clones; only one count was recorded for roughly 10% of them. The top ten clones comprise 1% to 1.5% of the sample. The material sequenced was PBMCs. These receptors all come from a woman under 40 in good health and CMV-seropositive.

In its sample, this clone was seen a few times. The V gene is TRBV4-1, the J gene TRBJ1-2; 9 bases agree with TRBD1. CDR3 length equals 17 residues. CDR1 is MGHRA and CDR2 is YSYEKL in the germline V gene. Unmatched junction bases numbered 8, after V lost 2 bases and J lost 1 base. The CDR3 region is CASSQPTGQGLNYGYTF. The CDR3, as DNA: TGCGCCAGCAGCCAACCCACTGGACAGGGGCTTAACTATGGCTACACCTTC.

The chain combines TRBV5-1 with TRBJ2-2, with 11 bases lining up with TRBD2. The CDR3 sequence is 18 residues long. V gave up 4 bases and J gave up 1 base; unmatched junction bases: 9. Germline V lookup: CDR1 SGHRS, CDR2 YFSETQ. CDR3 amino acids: CASSRLLAGALNTGELFF. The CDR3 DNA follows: TGCGCCAGCAGCCGCCTACTAGCGGGAGCCCTGAACACCGGGGAGCTGTTTTTT. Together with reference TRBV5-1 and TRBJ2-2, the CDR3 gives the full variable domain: KAGVTQTPRYLIKTRGQQVTLSCSPISGHRSVSWYQQTPGQGLQFLFEYFSETQRNKGNFPGRFSGRQFSNSRSEMNVSTLELGDSALYLCASSRLLAGALNTGELFFGEGSRLTVL.